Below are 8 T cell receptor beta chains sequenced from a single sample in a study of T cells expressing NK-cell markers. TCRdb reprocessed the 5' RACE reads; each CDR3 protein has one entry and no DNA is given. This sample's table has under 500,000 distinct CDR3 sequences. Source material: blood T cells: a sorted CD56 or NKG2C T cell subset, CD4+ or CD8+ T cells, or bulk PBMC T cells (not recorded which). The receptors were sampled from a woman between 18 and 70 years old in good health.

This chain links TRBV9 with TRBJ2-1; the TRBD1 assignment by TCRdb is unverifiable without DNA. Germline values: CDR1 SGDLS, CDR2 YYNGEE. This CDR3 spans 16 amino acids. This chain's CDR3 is CASSPSTGVAYNEQFF. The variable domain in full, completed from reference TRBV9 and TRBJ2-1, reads DSGVTQTPKHLITATGQRVTLRCSPRSGDLSVYWYQQSLDQGLQFLIQYYNGEERAKGNILERFSAQQFPDLHSELNLSSLELGDSALYFCASSPSTGVAYNEQFFGPGTRLTVL.

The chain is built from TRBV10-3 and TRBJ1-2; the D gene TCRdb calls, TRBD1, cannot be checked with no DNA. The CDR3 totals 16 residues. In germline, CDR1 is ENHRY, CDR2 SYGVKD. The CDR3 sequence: CAITEGTPTGFRGYTF.

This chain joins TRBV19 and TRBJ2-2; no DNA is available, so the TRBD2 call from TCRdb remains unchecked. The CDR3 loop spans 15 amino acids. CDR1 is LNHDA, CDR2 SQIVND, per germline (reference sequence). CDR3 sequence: CASSLASGGTGELFF. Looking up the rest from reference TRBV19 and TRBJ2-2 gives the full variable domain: DGGITQSPKYLFRKEGQNVTLSCEQNLNHDAMYWYRQDPGQGLRLIYYSQIVNDFQKGDIAEGYSVSREKKESFPLTVTSAQKNPTAFYLCASSLASGGTGELFFGEGSRLTVL.

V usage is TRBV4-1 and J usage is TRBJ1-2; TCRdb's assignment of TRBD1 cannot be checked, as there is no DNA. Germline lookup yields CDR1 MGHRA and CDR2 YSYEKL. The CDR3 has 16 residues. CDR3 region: CASSPGAQAGQIGYTF.

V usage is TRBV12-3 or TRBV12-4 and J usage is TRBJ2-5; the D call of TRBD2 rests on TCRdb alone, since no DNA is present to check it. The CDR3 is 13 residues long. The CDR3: CASSAEPLETQYF.

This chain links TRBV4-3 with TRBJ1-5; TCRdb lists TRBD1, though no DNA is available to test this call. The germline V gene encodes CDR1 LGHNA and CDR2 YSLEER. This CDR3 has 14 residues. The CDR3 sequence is CASSQEWGRGPQHF.

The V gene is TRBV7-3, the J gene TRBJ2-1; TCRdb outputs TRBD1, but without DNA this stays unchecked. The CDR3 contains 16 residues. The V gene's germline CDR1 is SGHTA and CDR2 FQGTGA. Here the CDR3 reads CASSMHRGNSYNEQFF. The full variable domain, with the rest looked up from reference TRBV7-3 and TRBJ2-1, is GAGVSQTPSNKVTEKGKYVELRCDPISGHTALYWYRQSLGQGPEFLIYFQGTGAADDSGLPNDRFFAVRPEGSVSTLKIQRTERGDSAVYLCASSMHRGNSYNEQFFGPGTRLTVL.

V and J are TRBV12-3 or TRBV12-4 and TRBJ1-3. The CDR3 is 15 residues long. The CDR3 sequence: CASSLGGPSGNTIYF.